This T cell receptor (beta chain) was profiled in a study of blood T cell repertoires in COVID-19. Study information: Specimens from acute and convalescent COVID-19 originated in the United States, Italy and Spain. The cDNA or gDNA used as material had been derived from T cells, B-cell-depleted T cells, or PBMCs.

Trimming stripped 8 bases from V and 1 base from J, with 20 bases between. The CDR3 loop spans 16 amino acids. Germline assignment: CDR1 LNHDA and CDR2 SQIVND (reference sequence). In the authors' methods: Nucleated cell number was recorded as an estimate derived from reference gene primer amplification. Libraries were prepared by immunoSEQ multiplex PCR; TCRdb keeps only in-frame clonotypes and omits some of them. Clone size and V and J calls were adopted from that table, with D and trimming inferred from the DNA. Of 140,000 or so clones listed, about 86% are singletons. This clone was seen only once.

This sequence was found in a man aged 50 or older who had recovered from COVID-19. V is TRBV19 and J is TRBJ1-1; a possible D gene is TRBD1 (6 bases). Material: PBMCs or T cells enriched from blood (not recorded which). CDR3 residues: CASEIRTGTPNTEAFF. CDR3 sequence (DNA): TGTGCCAGTGAAATCCGTACCGGGACACCGAACACTGAAGCTTTCTTT.